Following are 5 T cell receptor beta chains from one sample sequenced in a study of T cell repertoires in cytomegalovirus infection. One entry per CDR3 protein results from TCRdb running MiXCR on the reads. This table holds just under 300,000 distinct CDR3 sequences, about 9.1% found once. Sequencing input: PBMCs. These receptors all come from a human donor in good health (CMV status not recorded). Some clones in this sample may be carry-over from other donors' samples.

This clonotype occurred many times. The chain carries TRBV6-2 or TRBV6-3 and TRBJ1-6, with D tentatively TRBD1 (6 bases). The CDR3 has 17 amino acids. Between the trimmed V and J ends, which lost 0 bases and 4 bases, there was a span of 13 bases. Germline V CDR1 and CDR2: MNHEY, SVGEGT. Here the CDR3 DNA reads TGTGCCAGCAGTTACTCGAAGGACAGAAGTTATAATTCACCCCTCCACTTT. This sequence encodes CASSYSKDRSYNSPLHF.

This clonotype was counted at least ten times. The chain links TRBV12-3 or TRBV12-4 to TRBJ1-2; a weak D match, TRBD1 (5 bases). V was shortened by 3 bases and J by 7 bases, with 15 bases between the two germline ends. This CDR3 spans 14 amino acids. CDR3 coding DNA: TGTGCCAGCAGTTTGGGGGTCCCTAGGGGTGGCTACACCTTC. Amino acid sequence: CASSLGVPRGGYTF.

This clonotype was detected many times. The V call is TRBV7-9, the J call TRBJ2-5; 14 nucleotides match TRBD2. CDR3 length: 16 amino acids. CDR1 SEHNR and CDR2 FQNEAQ come from the germline V gene (reference sequence). Trimming cost V 5 bases and J 2 bases; bases outside gene matches: 4. Here the CDR3 DNA reads TGTGCCAGCAGCAATGGACTAGCGGGGGGTCAAGAGACCCAGTACTTC. This encodes CASSNGLAGGQETQYF.

This clonotype was found many times. The genes are TRBV14 and TRBJ2-1, with 7 bases fitting TRBD1. The V gene's germline CDR1 is SGHDN and CDR2 FVKESK. This CDR3 spans 19 amino acids. V shed 4 bases, J shed 4 bases, and the junction held 19 bases outside the gene matches. The CDR3 DNA follows: TGTGCCAGCAGCCCTCGCCAGGGGGTCCCCGCGATAAATTACAATGAGCAGTTCTTC. Its protein is CASSPRQGVPAINYNEQFF.

The gene calls are TRBV6-6 and TRBJ2-2, with 8 nucleotides matching TRBD1. The CDR3 consists of 16 residues. The V segment lost 1 base and the J segment 3 bases; nucleotides outside the gene matches: 4. CDR1 is MNHNY and CDR2 is SVGAGI in the germline V gene (reference sequence). The CDR3 here is CASSYFGQGDTGELFF. The CDR3 DNA follows: TGTGCCAGCAGTTACTTTGGACAGGGAGACACCGGGGAGCTGTTTTTT.